A selection of T cell receptor beta chains follows, all from one sample in a study of blood T cell repertoires in COVID-19. The data were produced by immunoSEQ multiplex PCR, yet TCRdb's version contains in-frame clones alone and is incomplete. The sample lists roughly 220,000 clones; around nine tenths were seen once. The sample taken for sequencing was peripheral blood. These receptors all stem from a man aged 55 to 70 with acute or convalescent COVID-19. Both conserved end residues are part of each CDR3. The order of the fields is D gene, clone size, CDR3 length, V gene, J gene, CDR3 protein, CDR3 DNA. The D gene is left open where the match is weak. Clone size, where shown, is once, few, many, or a class for clones that have expanded.

>.|once|13|TRBV3-1/TRBV3-2|TRBJ1-3
CASSQQGGNTIYF
TGTGCCAGCAGCCAGCAGGGGGGAAACACCATATATTTT
>.|.|16|TRBV7-2|TRBJ2-1
CASSARSRGGYNEQFF
TGTGCCAGCAGCGCTCGGTCGCGGGGTGGCTACAATGAGCAGTTCTTC
>.|.|14|TRBV9|TRBJ2-2
CASSVEQHTGELFF
TGTGCCAGCAGCGTAGAACAACACACCGGGGAGCTGTTTTTT
>TRBD2|.|16|TRBV2|TRBJ2-1
CASLTMRGGRNNEQFF
TGTGCCAGCCTAACTATGCGGGGGGGCCGTAATAATGAGCAGTTCTTC
>.|.|14|TRBV19|TRBJ2-1
CASSFWRSYNEQFF
TGTGCCAGTAGTTTTTGGAGATCCTACAATGAGCAGTTCTTC
>TRBD1|.|17|TRBV19|TRBJ2-7
CASSTLLTGQGNDEQYF
TGTGCCAGTAGTACACTTTTGACGGGACAGGGCAACGACGAGCAGTACTTC
>TRBD2|.|13|TRBV6-5|TRBJ2-7
CASTHPTGGEQYF
TGTGCCAGCACCCACCCGACGGGGGGGGAGCAGTACTTC
>TRBD1|once|15|TRBV5-5|TRBJ2-5
CASSLAGQGGETQYF
TGTGCCAGCAGCTTGGCGGGACAGGGGGGAGAGACCCAGTACTTC
>TRBD2|.|13|TRBV5-4|TRBJ2-7
CASSSQGGGEQYF
TGTGCCAGCAGCTCCCAGGGCGGGGGGGAGCAGTACTTC
>.|.|15|TRBV13|TRBJ1-5
CASSLRRGSNQPQHF
TGTGCCAGCAGCTTACGCAGGGGTAGCAATCAGCCCCAGCATTTT
>.|.|15|TRBV28|TRBJ1-2
CASSLSPGGDYGYTF
TGTGCCAGCAGTTTATCGCCCGGAGGAGACTATGGCTACACCTTC
>.|.|17|TRBV18|TRBJ1-3
CASSPTQSGHSGNTIYF
TGTGCCAGCTCACCCACACAGTCAGGGCACTCTGGAAACACCATATATTTT
>.|.|16|TRBV11-2|TRBJ2-1
CASSLSSWLASNEQFF
TGTGCCAGCAGCTTAAGCTCCTGGCTAGCTAGTAATGAGCAGTTCTTC
>.|.|16|TRBV6-5|TRBJ1-1
CASSYSRWSRNTEAFF
TGTGCCAGCAGTTACTCGAGATGGAGCAGGAACACTGAAGCTTTCTTT
>.|.|16|TRBV19|TRBJ2-5
CASRESGWGGPEAQYF
TGTGCCAGTAGAGAATCCGGCTGGGGGGGGCCTGAGGCCCAGTACTTC
>TRBD1|.|17|TRBV6-1|TRBJ1-2
CASSVPGQGAYGYGYTF
TGTGCCAGCAGTGTCCCGGGACAGGGGGCATACGGCTATGGCTACACCTTC
>TRBD1|.|16|TRBV11-2|TRBJ2-1
CASSRTTGTAYNEQFF
TGTGCCAGCAGCCGTACAACCGGGACAGCGTACAATGAGCAGTTCTTC
>.|.|16|TRBV3-1/TRBV3-2|TRBJ1-2
CASSQDPRGGFYGYTF
TGTGCCAGCAGCCAAGATCCCCGGGGAGGGTTCTATGGCTACACCTTC
>TRBD1|.|16|TRBV5-1|TRBJ2-3
CASRRTGLPNTDTQYF
TGCGCCAGCAGGAGGACAGGGCTACCGAACACAGATACGCAGTATTTT
>TRBD2|.|17|TRBV10-3|TRBJ2-2
CAISVLAGGSNTGELFF
TGTGCCATCAGTGTACTTGCGGGGGGCTCGAACACCGGGGAGCTGTTTTTT
>.|.|15|TRBV4-1|TRBJ1-1
CASSQESGITDEAFF
TGCGCCAGCAGCCAAGAATCGGGGATTACCGATGAAGCTTTCTTT
>TRBD1|.|16|TRBV11-2|TRBJ2-1
CASSPKHRGSYNEQFF
TGTGCCAGCAGCCCGAAACACAGGGGTTCCTACAATGAGCAGTTCTTC
>.|.|13|TRBV6-5|TRBJ1-1
CASSLIFGEGAFF
TGTGCCAGCAGTCTCATTTTCGGGGAGGGAGCTTTCTTT
>.|once|16|TRBV27|TRBJ2-5
CASSLTRFGGPETQYF
TGTGCCAGCAGTTTAACCCGCTTTGGGGGCCCAGAGACCCAGTACTTC
>.|.|17|TRBV7-9|TRBJ1-3
CASRQFFGEGSGNTIYF
TGTGCCAGCAGACAATTTTTCGGGGAGGGCTCTGGAAACACCATATATTTT
>.|once|13|TRBV7-8|TRBJ1-2
CASSPGGSGGYTF
TGTGCCAGCAGCCCGGGAGGGTCAGGTGGCTACACCTTC
>.|.|15|TRBV4-2|TRBJ1-1
CASSPQGSGNTEAFF
TGTGCCAGCAGCCCGCAGGGTTCGGGTAACACTGAAGCTTTCTTT
>TRBD1|.|12|TRBV19|TRBJ1-2
CASTDRSYGYTF
TGTGCCAGTACGGACAGGTCCTATGGCTACACCTTC
>.|.|17|TRBV18|TRBJ1-1
CASSPPGIAGGNTEAFF
TGTGCCAGCTCACCACCCGGTATAGCAGGAGGGAACACTGAAGCTTTCTTT
>.|.|13|TRBV6-5|TRBJ1-1
CASSFQLNTEAFF
TGTGCCAGCAGTTTTCAACTAAACACTGAAGCTTTCTTT
>TRBD2|.|15|TRBV5-1|TRBJ2-1
CASSPAGGNYNEQFF
TGCGCCAGCTCCCCGGCGGGGGGTAACTACAATGAGCAGTTCTTC
>TRBD1|.|14|TRBV6-6|TRBJ1-1
CASSRQGPNTEAFF
TGTGCCAGCAGTCGACAGGGCCCGAACACTGAAGCTTTCTTT
>.|.|13|TRBV6-5|TRBJ1-2
CASSLNRRNGYTF
TGTGCCAGCAGCTTAAACAGGCGGAATGGCTACACCTTC
>TRBD1|.|16|TRBV6-2/TRBV6-3|TRBJ1-5
CASSPIGQGARQPQHF
TGTGCCAGCAGCCCAATCGGACAGGGGGCGAGGCAGCCCCAGCATTTT
>TRBD1|.|17|TRBV6-1|TRBJ1-5
CASSEAGGQGSNQPQHF
TGTGCCAGCAGTGAAGCGGGGGGACAGGGGAGCAATCAGCCCCAGCATTTT
>.|.|17|TRBV7-2|TRBJ1-3
CASSLYGTLVSGNTIYF
TGTGCCAGCAGCTTATATGGGACACTCGTCTCTGGAAACACCATATATTTT
>TRBD2|.|16|TRBV20-1|TRBJ2-1
CSASPRLGRGVNEQFF
TGCAGTGCTAGTCCCCGGTTAGGGCGGGGGGTTAATGAGCAGTTCTTC
>.|.|14|TRBV14|TRBJ2-5
CASSQAQGQETQYF
TGTGCCAGCAGCCAAGCACAGGGACAAGAGACCCAGTACTTC
>.|.|17|TRBV11-2|TRBJ1-3
CASSRTPGVGSGNTIYF
TGTGCCAGCAGCCGAACCCCGGGGGTAGGCTCTGGAAACACCATATATTTT
>.|.|11|TRBV19|TRBJ1-2
CATPEHYGYTF
TGTGCCACCCCCGAGCACTATGGCTACACCTTC
>.|.|15|TRBV6-5|TRBJ1-1
CASSFSIAANTEAFF
TGTGCCAGCAGTTTCAGCATAGCAGCAAACACTGAAGCTTTCTTT
>.|.|14|TRBV5-5|TRBJ2-6
CASSPGVGANVLTF
TGTGCCAGCAGCCCAGGGGTAGGGGCCAACGTCCTGACTTTC
>.|.|16|TRBV28|TRBJ1-2
CASSFPPATETYGYTF
TGTGCCAGCAGTTTTCCTCCCGCGACAGAAACGTATGGCTACACCTTC
>.|.|12|TRBV5-5|TRBJ1-1
CASSLGQTEAFF
TGTGCCAGCAGCTTGGGACAGACTGAAGCTTTCTTT
>.|.|12|TRBV28|TRBJ2-3
CASSQQTDTQYF
TGTGCCAGCAGTCAACAGACAGATACGCAGTATTTT
>.|.|14|TRBV27|TRBJ1-2
CASSSGSGFYGYTF
TGTGCCAGCAGTTCCGGTTCCGGGTTCTATGGCTACACCTTC
>.|.|15|TRBV28|TRBJ2-7
CASSSAGTPTYEQYF
TGTGCCAGCAGTTCGGCCGGGACTCCGACCTACGAGCAGTACTTC
>.|few|14|TRBV19|TRBJ2-3
CASTQNKGTDTQYF
TGTGCCAGTACTCAAAACAAAGGCACAGATACGCAGTATTTT
>TRBD1|.|18|TRBV9|TRBJ2-6
CASSFRDRASSGANVLTF
TGTGCCAGCAGCTTCCGGGACAGGGCCAGCTCTGGGGCCAACGTCCTGACTTTC
>.|.|14|TRBV5-1|TRBJ2-5
CASSLDLAKETQYF
TGCGCCAGCAGCTTGGATTTAGCCAAAGAGACCCAGTACTTC
>TRBD2|.|16|TRBV5-5|TRBJ2-3
CASSLAWSGGSDTQYF
TGTGCCAGCAGCTTGGCCTGGTCGGGGGGTTCAGATACGCAGTATTTT
>.|.|15|TRBV2|TRBJ1-6
CASSDRSSYNSPLHF
TGTGCCAGCAGTGACCGGAGCTCCTATAATTCACCCCTCCACTTT